This T cell receptor (beta chain) was documented in a study of blood T cell repertoires in COVID-19. Germline V CDR1 and CDR2: MNHEY, SMNVEV (reference sequence). The V end was cut by 3 bases, the J end by 7 bases, with 13 bases between. The CDR3 loop spans 14 amino acids. Measured with immunoSEQ multiplex PCR; TCRdb has only the in-frame clones, and not every one. In the table there are 400,000 to 500,000 clones, roughly 88% of which are singletons. The J gene is TRBJ2-1, the V gene TRBV27; a weak D match, TRBD2 (6 bases). The origin of this receptor is a woman aged 40-49 years who had recovered from COVID-19. The specimen sequenced was PBMCs or T cells enriched from blood (not recorded which). The CDR3 sequence is CASSFSRLDNEQFF. The CDR3 nucleotides read TGTGCCAGCAGTTTCTCTCGACTAGATAATGAGCAGTTCTTC.